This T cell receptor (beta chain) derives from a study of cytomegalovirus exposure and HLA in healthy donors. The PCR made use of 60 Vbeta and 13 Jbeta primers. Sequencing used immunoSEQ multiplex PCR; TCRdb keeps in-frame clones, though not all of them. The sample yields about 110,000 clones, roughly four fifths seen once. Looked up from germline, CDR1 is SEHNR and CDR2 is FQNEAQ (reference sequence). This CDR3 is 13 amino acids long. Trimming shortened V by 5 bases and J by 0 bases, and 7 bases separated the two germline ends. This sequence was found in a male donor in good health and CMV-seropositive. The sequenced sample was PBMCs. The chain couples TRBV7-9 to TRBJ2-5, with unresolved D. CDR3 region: CASSPTHQETQYF. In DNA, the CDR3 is TGTGCCAGCAGCCCGACTCACCAAGAGACCCAGTACTTC.